The 30 T cell receptor beta chains below were found in one sample sequenced in a study of T cell repertoires in cytomegalovirus infection. From the reads, TCRdb called clonotypes with MiXCR, one entry per CDR3 protein. The sample holds roughly 310,000 distinct CDR3 sequences, almost 30% seen once. The antigens for these receptors are not known. The sequencing used cultured PBMCs, collected from culture after CMV antigen stimulation. Receptor source: a human donor in good health (CMV status not recorded). Some clones in this sample may be carry-over from other donors' samples.

This clonotype occurred once. CDR3 sequence: CASSYSIAYEQYF. For the CDR3, the DNA is TGTGCCAGCAGTTACTCAATCGCCTACGAGCAGTACTTC. The chain employs TRBV6-6 and TRBJ2-7, with D uncertain. Germline assignment: CDR1 MNHNY and CDR2 SVGAGI (reference sequence). The CDR3 is 13 amino acids. The V end lost 0 bases, the J end lost 2 bases, and 5 bases lay between the germline ends.

The rearrangement joins TRBV12-3 or TRBV12-4 to TRBJ1-6; 9 nucleotides agree with TRBD1. The CDR3 consists of 14 residues. Losses at the gene ends were 4 bases for V and 9 bases for J; bases not matched to a gene: 4. For the CDR3, the DNA is TGTGCCAGCAGTTCGGGGACAGGGCTTTCACCCCTCCACTTT. It specifies CASSSGTGLSPLHF.

This clonotype was found many times. The rearrangement joins TRBV9 to TRBJ2-2; D is ambiguous. This CDR3 spans 14 amino acids. Germline V lookup: CDR1 SGDLS, CDR2 YYNGEE. Trimming shortened V by 0 bases and J by 1 base, and 4 bases separated the two germline ends. CDR3 sequence: CASSVGGNTGELFF. CDR3 nucleotides: TGTGCCAGCAGCGTAGGGGGGAACACCGGGGAGCTGTTTTTT.

The chain carries TRBV5-6 and TRBJ2-3, with D perhaps matching TRBD1 (5 bases). The CDR3 sequence is 16 residues long. Germline V gene lookup returns CDR1 SGHDT and CDR2 YYEEEE. Trimming stripped 2 bases from V and 5 bases from J, with 18 bases between. The CDR3 coding sequence is TGTGCCAGCAGCTTCTTACAGGTGGGCCTGAAAGATACGCAGTATTTT. Amino acid sequence: CASSFLQVGLKDTQYF.

The chain is built from TRBV6-2 or TRBV6-3 and TRBJ2-2; TRBD1 is a possible D gene (7 bases). This CDR3 is built from 15 residues. Trimming pared 2 bases from V and 4 bases from J, leaving 11 bases between. Germline V CDR1 and CDR2: MNHEY, SVGEGT. Here the CDR3 DNA reads TGTGCCAGCAGTTACCGACAGGGAGGCACCGGGGAGCTGTTTTTT. Protein: CASSYRQGGTGELFF.

This clonotype showed up just a few times. This chain connects TRBV29-1 to TRBJ1-1, with D possibly matching TRBD1 (6 bases). V lost 5 bases and J lost 0, with 10 bases in between. The CDR3 is 13 amino acids. Germline loops: CDR1 SQVTM, CDR2 ANQGSEA. CDR3 sequence reads: CSVTGNLNTEAFF. The CDR3 region has the DNA TGCAGCGTTACAGGGAACCTGAACACTGAAGCTTTCTTT.

This chain links TRBV6-5 with TRBJ2-1; D is unclear. The CDR3 is 12 residues long. Trimming shortened V by 0 bases and J by 12 bases, and 9 bases separated the two germline ends. CDR1 is MNHEY and CDR2 is SVGAGI in the germline V gene. The CDR3 DNA reads TGTGCCAGCAGTTACTCAGGCATGTCGCAGTTCTTC. Translating gives CASSYSGMSQFF.

This clonotype was observed a few times. The rearrangement joins TRBV7-9 to TRBJ2-5; 7 positions match TRBD2. V trimming: 1 base; J trimming: 4 bases; junction bases outside the gene matches: 6. This CDR3 is built from 15 residues. The germline V gene has CDR1 SEHNR and CDR2 FQNEAQ (reference sequence). The CDR3 coding sequence is TGTGCCAGCAGCTTAGTGTCGGTAGCGGGAGAGACCCAGTACTTC. Translation: CASSLVSVAGETQYF.

The chain employs TRBV6-1 and TRBJ1-3; D unclear. Germline V lookup: CDR1 MNHNS, CDR2 SASEGT. V dropped 1 base and J dropped 0 bases, with 10 bases sitting between them. This CDR3 comprises 16 residues. The CDR3 loop reads CASSEGAASSGNTIYF. DNA for the CDR3: TGTGCCAGCAGTGAAGGCGCCGCGAGCTCTGGAAACACCATATATTTT.

The rearrangement links TRBV19 to TRBJ2-1; a possible D gene is TRBD2 (5 bases). The CDR3 contains 14 residues. Germline CDR1 reads LNHDA; CDR2 reads SQIVND (reference sequence). Trimming pared 7 bases from V and 4 bases from J, leaving 14 bases between. CDR3 in amino acids: CASTKDSSYNEQFF. The CDR3 DNA is TGTGCCAGTACAAAGGACTCGTCGTACAATGAGCAGTTCTTC.

V is TRBV4-2 and J is TRBJ2-5; no firm D call. The CDR3 loop spans 12 amino acids. V was cut by 0 bases and J by 4 bases, with 3 bases left in between. In germline, CDR1 is LGHNA, CDR2 YNFKEQ. Here the CDR3 reads CASSQERETQYF. CDR3 in DNA: TGTGCCAGCAGCCAAGAGCGAGAGACCCAGTACTTC.

This clonotype was seen at least ten times. V is TRBV7-8 and J is TRBJ2-5; tentative D call: TRBD1 (6 bases). Germline assignment: CDR1 SGHVS and CDR2 FQNEAQ. This CDR3 has 13 amino acids. Trimming stripped 4 bases from V and 2 bases from J, with 8 bases between. The CDR3: CASSWTDQETQYF. CDR3 sequence (DNA): TGTGCCAGCAGCTGGACAGATCAAGAGACCCAGTACTTC.

The gene calls are TRBV4-1 and TRBJ1-4; tentative D call: TRBD1 (6 bases). Trimming shortened V by 6 bases and J by 3 bases, and 14 bases separated the two germline ends. Germline values: CDR1 MGHRA, CDR2 YSYEKL. The CDR3 is made up of 15 amino acids. In nucleotides, the CDR3 is TGCGCCAGCAGTGAAGTAGAGGGGGCTAATGAAAAACTGTTTTTT. This encodes CASSEVEGANEKLFF.

The table lists this clonotype with a few counts. The chain recombines TRBV18 with TRBJ1-2; weak D call: TRBD1 (5 bases). The ends were cut back, 3 bases at V and 0 bases at J, with 11 bases in the middle. CDR1 KGHSH and CDR2 LQKENI come from the germline V gene. The length of the CDR3 is 15 residues. The CDR3 sequence: CASSPGTDTNYGYTF. Written as DNA, the CDR3 is TGTGCCAGCTCACCCGGGACGGATACTAACTATGGCTACACCTTC.

The gene calls are TRBV10-3 and TRBJ1-5; 9 bases are shared with TRBD1. Germline CDR1 and CDR2: ENHRY and SYGVKD. The CDR3 has 15 residues. The V gene end was trimmed by 5 bases and the J gene end by 7 bases; junction bases not matched to a gene: 9. The CDR3, as DNA: TGTGCCATCAGTAGTAGGACAGGGGATAACCAGCCCCAGCATTTT. It encodes CAISSRTGDNQPQHF.

The rearrangement uses TRBV27 and TRBJ2-2, with TRBD2 identical over 11 bases. The CDR3 loop spans 17 amino acids. V lost 5 bases to trimming and J lost 0 bases; unmatched junction nucleotides: 5. Germline-derived CDR1 and CDR2 are MNHEY and SMNVEV (reference sequence). The CDR3 region is CASSTLAGAANTGELFF. In DNA, the CDR3 is TGTGCCAGCAGTACACTAGCGGGAGCGGCGAACACCGGGGAGCTGTTTTTT.

The chain is built from TRBV7-2 and TRBJ2-7, with D possibly matching TRBD2 (5 bases). The V end lost 5 bases, the J end lost 2 bases, and 16 bases lay between the germline ends. CDR3 size: 15 residues. CDR1 and CDR2 from the germline V gene are SGHTA and FQGNSA. The CDR3 nucleotides read TGTGCCAGCAGCCCAGGACTCCCTGGCCCCTACGAGCAGTACTTC. Protein: CASSPGLPGPYEQYF.

A few counts support this clonotype. This chain links TRBV10-2 with TRBJ2-1; 12 bases are shared with TRBD2. This CDR3 has 14 amino acids. The J segment lost 10 bases and the V segment lost 4 bases, leaving 5 bases of the junction unmatched. Germline V lookup: CDR1 WSHSY, CDR2 SAAADI. CDR3 sequence reads: CASSAPTSGREQFF. CDR3 DNA sequence: TGCGCCAGCAGTGCTCCGACTAGCGGGAGAGAGCAGTTCTTC.

The rearrangement uses TRBV19 and TRBJ2-1, with 8 bases identical to TRBD2. The CDR3 length is 14 residues. The ends lost 3 bases at V and 5 bases at J; junction bases unmatched: 3. Germline CDR1 is LNHDA and CDR2 is SQIVND (reference sequence). The CDR3 bases are TGTGCCAGTAGTATTGGCGGGAGGAACAATGAGCAGTTCTTC. This translates into CASSIGGRNNEQFF.

This chain joins TRBV11-2 and TRBJ1-2, with TRBD1 matching over 7 bases. The CDR3 contains 16 residues. V gave up 0 bases and J gave up 3 bases; unmatched junction bases: 7. CDR1 and CDR2 from the germline V gene are SGHAT and FQNNGV. DNA of the CDR3: TGTGCCAGCAGCTTAGATCCGACAGGGATTTACTATGGCTACACCTTC. It specifies CASSLDPTGIYYGYTF.

In this sample, this clonotype turned up many times. The V and J genes are TRBV6-1 and TRBJ2-1; 7 bases agree with TRBD1. V lost 1 base and J lost 2; bases outside the gene matches: 2. The CDR3 totals 15 residues. Germline V lookup: CDR1 MNHNS, CDR2 SASEGT. The CDR3 loop is CASSEGGTAYNEQFF. The CDR3 bases are TGTGCCAGCAGTGAAGGGGGGACAGCCTACAATGAGCAGTTCTTC.

This rearrangement joins TRBV5-5 to TRBJ2-7; 11 bases fit TRBD2. The V gene end was trimmed by 4 bases and the J gene end by 1 base; junction bases not matched to a gene: 10. Germline loops: CDR1 SGHKS, CDR2 YYEKEE (reference sequence). This CDR3 has 17 residues. CDR3: CASSALQGTSGSYEQYF. The CDR3 nucleotides read TGTGCCAGCAGCGCCTTACAGGGGACTAGCGGTTCCTACGAGCAGTACTTC.

This clonotype appeared many times. V usage is TRBV30 and J usage is TRBJ2-1; D is ambiguous. V was pared by 0 bases and J by 6 bases, with 6 bases between. Germline V gene sequence: CDR1 GTSNPN, CDR2 SVGIG (reference sequence). The length of the CDR3 is 12 residues. The CDR3 sequence: CAWSVLRNEQFF. Written as DNA, the CDR3 is TGTGCCTGGAGTGTACTGCGCAATGAGCAGTTCTTC.

This clonotype was found a few times. The chain uses TRBV6-1 and TRBJ1-6; 10 nucleotides agree with TRBD1. The germline V gene encodes CDR1 MNHNS and CDR2 SASEGT. The CDR3 is 18 residues long. Trimming at V came to 6 bases and at J to 4 bases, leaving 12 bases not matched to a gene. The CDR3: CASSQTGGLLSYNSPLHF. CDR3 nucleotide sequence: TGTGCCAGCAGCCAGACAGGGGGCTTATTGTCTTATAATTCACCCCTCCACTTT.

This clonotype was recorded a few times. V gene TRBV6-1 combines with J gene TRBJ1-6, with D tentatively TRBD1 (5 bases). V lost 6 bases and J lost 8, with 11 bases in between. CDR3 length: 13 amino acids. Germline V gene lookup returns CDR1 MNHNS and CDR2 SASEGT. The CDR3 spells CASRDFRDSPLHF. The CDR3, as DNA: TGTGCCAGCAGAGACTTCAGGGATTCACCCCTCCACTTT.

The chain couples TRBV19 to TRBJ1-5, with D maybe TRBD1 (5 bases). Per the germline V gene, CDR1 is LNHDA and CDR2 is SQIVND (reference sequence). Trimming removed 5 bases at V and 8 bases at J, with 19 bases between. The CDR3 has 15 amino acids. DNA for the CDR3: TGTGCCAGTAGTCCCCGGACACCCTCGGCGGAGCCCCAGCATTTT. It is translated as CASSPRTPSAEPQHF.

The table lists this clonotype with a few counts. The gene calls are TRBV4-2 and TRBJ2-2, with D perhaps matching TRBD2 (5 bases). The CDR3 spans 16 residues. CDR1 is LGHNA, CDR2 YNFKEQ, per germline. Trimming removed 0 bases from V and 2 bases from J, with 10 bases in between. CDR3 loop: CASSQEPGINTGELFF. In DNA, the CDR3 is TGTGCCAGCAGCCAAGAACCCGGGATCAACACCGGGGAGCTGTTTTTT.

This clonotype was detected many times. V and J are TRBV12-3 or TRBV12-4 and TRBJ2-5; maybe TRBD1 (6 bases). Trimming removed 2 bases at V and 2 bases at J, with 9 bases between. The CDR3 is 14 amino acids. The CDR3 region is CASSLNRVQETQYF. DNA for the CDR3: TGTGCCAGCAGTTTAAACAGGGTTCAAGAGACCCAGTACTTC.

This clonotype was found a few times. This sequence joins TRBV7-2 and TRBJ2-3; D may be TRBD2 (6 bases). Germline V CDR1 and CDR2: SGHTA, FQGNSA. The V and J ends lost 0 bases and 2 bases respectively, with 9 bases between them. This CDR3 is 15 amino acids long. The CDR3, as DNA: TGTGCCAGCAGCTTAGCAATGGGACTCACAGATACGCAGTATTTT. This sequence encodes CASSLAMGLTDTQYF.

The chain couples TRBV19 to TRBJ1-1; 7 bases line up with TRBD1. V shed 5 bases and J 3 bases; nucleotides not matched to a gene: 6. The germline V gene has CDR1 LNHDA and CDR2 SQIVND (reference sequence). The CDR3 is made up of 14 amino acids. The CDR3 DNA reads as TGTGCCAGTAGTCACAGGGGAAGATACACTGAAGCTTTCTTT. This translates into CASSHRGRYTEAFF.